The entry that follows covers one TCR beta chain sequence. This clonotype was recorded only once. Which antigen it targets is not known. One end of the junction is discordant with germline, which a read error may explain. CDR1 and CDR2 were assigned from the germline V gene as WSHSY and SAAADI. From the cysteine through the phenylalanine, the CDR3 covers 16 amino acids. This entry keeps only the CDR3 DNA: 48 bases, framed from base 1. The sample is drawn from a study of T cells in Graves' hyperthyroidism and ophthalmopathy (dated 2019 in TCRdb). General notes on the study: Peripheral blood was collected at initial diagnosis, before any treatment. TCR V-J signatures able to tell the groups apart were searched for in a discovery cohort of 90 to 100 patients, of whom 43 had Graves' ophthalmopathy and 57 had stable Graves' hyperthyroidism. An independent validation cohort of around 19 hyperthyroidism patients and some 15 patients who later progressed to ophthalmopathy tested prospective prediction of ophthalmopathy. For training and testing, the 100 or so patients in the discovery cohort were randomly divided in a 7:3 ratio. In several Graves' hyperthyroidism patients, the study also compared T-cell repertoires from thyroid tissue with T-cell repertoires from blood. Once sampling was done, hyperthyroidism patients were given methimazole at a starting dose of 30 mg daily, whereas ophthalmopathy patients were given high-dose intravenous methylprednisolone. TCR Vbeta CDR3 sequencing of 120 to 150 peripheral blood samples (roughly 43 ophthalmopathy, over 70 hyperthyroidism and 17 progressor patients) is reported in the paper.

Stable Graves' hyperthyroidism was defined as no progression to ophthalmopathy during 18 months of follow-up. Hyperthyroidism patients were aged 18 to 65 years and newly diagnosed, with disease duration of less than 2 months. The study excluded patients with uncontrolled infections, other autoimmune diseases, pregnancy or lactation. Diagnoses relied on clinical symptoms, serum thyroxine and TRAb, thyroid ultrasound and orbital computed tomography. PBMCs were isolated from around 10 ml of fresh peripheral blood by Ficoll-Paque density gradient centrifugation. Total RNA was extracted using Trizol reagent, and RNA quality was assessed on an Agilent 2100 Bioanalyzer. Broad study findings and their caveats: Blood samples also contained most of the expanded thyroid clonotypes (frequency above 0.001), which suggests that blood repertoires may reflect thyroid immune responses. During validation, the model predicted progression to ophthalmopathy a median of about 5.9 months ahead of onset, with more than 55% sensitivity and 72.22% specificity. A model built on a 13 V-J signature distinguished ophthalmopathy from stable hyperthyroidism, reaching roughly 88% sensitivity and about 81% specificity in cross-validation and 80%/75% in testing. No statistical method was used to set the sample size in advance, and investigators knew the group allocation.

The TCR beta CDR3 regions were amplified from RNA transcripts. The TCR CDR3 was subjected to a first round of RT-PCR using the HTBI primer set and the Qiagen OneStep RT-PCR kit. Libraries were constructed in a second round of multiplex PCR, after which size selection and purification were performed. Sequencing of the libraries was done on an Illumina HiSeq2000 using paired-end 100 bp reads. Under the source paper's analysis protocol: SOAPnuke was used to process the raw data, with reads discarded if the reads contained adapters or uncalled bases, had a mean Phred below 15, or lacked an exact constant-primer or identifier match. COPE v1.2.5 was used to merge high-quality paired reads, and clonotypes were defined as unique nucleotide sequences. Clonotypes were aligned to IMGT TRBV, TRBD and TRBJ reference segments using MiTCR v1.1. Only V-J combinations with frequency above 0.0001, covering about 99% of repertoires, were analysed. A TCS score was defined as the ratio between F50 (clonal expansion) and ExV (chaos), using BLOSUM62-based TCRdist between CDR3 peptides within each V-J. Welch's t-statistics and random forest reduced 450 to 600 V-J features to under 15, which were used in a naive Bayes classifier (R e1071). TCRdb reprocessing: public reads trimmed at Q25 with fastp, clones called with MiXCR, in-frame beta chains kept. Each entry is one CDR3 protein sequence, shown with its most common DNA and genes. The V and J calls, along with clone size, are taken from TCRdb and not from the paper's own processing. The sample table records about 350,000 distinct CDR3 sequences; approximately 15% of these occur just once. The ten top clones hold about 22% of the sample.

The chain is assembled from TRBV10-2 and TRBJ2-1; TRBD2 lines up with 10 middle nucleotides. The TCR was taken from a woman aged 30 to 39 with Graves' hyperthyroidism. The sequencing input was blood. The nucleotides read TGTGCCAGCAGTCCATTGACTAGCGGGCATTACAATGAGCAGTTCTTC. This codes for CASSPLTSGHYNEQFF.